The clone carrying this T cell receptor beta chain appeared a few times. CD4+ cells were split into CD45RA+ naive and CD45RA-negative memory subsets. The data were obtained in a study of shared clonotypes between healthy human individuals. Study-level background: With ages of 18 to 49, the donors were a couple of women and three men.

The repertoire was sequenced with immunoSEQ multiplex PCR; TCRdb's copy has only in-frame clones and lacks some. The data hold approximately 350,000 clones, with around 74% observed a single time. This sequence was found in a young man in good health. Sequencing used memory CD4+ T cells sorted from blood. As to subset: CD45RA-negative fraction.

DNA of the CDR3: TGCAGCGTTTCCGGGACAGGGGGGAGGAATGAGCAGTTCTTC. Amino acid sequence: CSVSGTGGRNEQFF. The rearrangement joins TRBV29-1 to TRBJ2-1; TRBD1 matches 11 bases. The V gene's germline CDR1 is SQVTM and CDR2 ANQGSEA. V dropped 5 bases and J dropped 7; count of bases not matched to a gene: 7. The CDR3 sequence is 14 residues long.